This T cell receptor (beta chain) was recovered during a study of CD8+ T cells in alopecia areata. Specified treatment: oral pan-JAK inhibitor, 5-10 mg twice daily. cDNA reverse transcribed from extracted RNA served as the sequencing template. Clones were sequenced by immunoSEQ multiplex PCR, and TCRdb holds only the in-frame ones, with some missing. The data show some 190,000 clones, with 40% to 65% seen just once and around 10% held by the top ten. The source was CD8+ T cells sorted from blood, collected around week 54, from a patient treated with tofacitinib. This sequence was found in a human donor with alopecia areata.

For the CDR3, the DNA is TGTGCCAGCAGTGCGGACGGAAACTCTGGAAACACCATATATTTT. It codes for CASSADGNSGNTIYF. This chain links TRBV6-5 with TRBJ1-3; the D is unclear. Germline CDR1 MNHEY, CDR2 SVGAGI. The CDR3 is made up of 15 amino acids. Between the trimmed V and J ends, which lost 5 bases and 0 bases, there was a span of 11 bases.